Below, 21 T cell receptor beta chains from the same sample are listed, as sequenced in a study of control samples from healthy donors and cancer patients. Measured with immunoSEQ multiplex PCR; TCRdb has only the in-frame clones, and not every one. The sample has some 130,000 clones; approximately 94% are singletons. Sequencing input: PBMCs. These receptors were taken from a man over 45 with head and neck cancer.

The chain links TRBV10-3 to TRBJ1-3; D is perhaps TRBD1 (6 bases). Germline loops: CDR1 ENHRY, CDR2 SYGVKD. The V end lost 10 bases, the J end lost 0 bases, and 19 bases lay between the germline ends. This CDR3 region has 16 residues. CDR3 loop: CATGGAGHDSGNTIYF. As DNA, the CDR3 is TGTGCCACCGGGGGGGCCGGGCACGACTCTGGAAACACCATATATTTT.

This chain links TRBV2 with TRBJ1-1; 8 nucleotides match TRBD1. The CDR3 spans 14 residues. Germline values: CDR1 SNHLY, CDR2 FYNNEI. V lost 6 bases and J lost 5; bases outside the gene matches: 8. CDR3 loop: CASSLDRVGTEAFF. The CDR3 DNA reads TGTGCCAGCAGCCTGGACAGGGTCGGGACTGAAGCTTTCTTT.

This chain connects TRBV7-2 to TRBJ1-1, with unresolved D. V lost 6 bases and J lost 11, with 19 bases in between. Germline lookup yields CDR1 SGHTA and CDR2 FQGNSA. CDR3 length: 13 residues. In DNA form, the CDR3 reads TGTACCAGCAGTTTTGTCAGTCTCGTTGGGGCTTTCTTT. Translating gives CTSSFVSLVGAFF.

V is TRBV5-6 and J is TRBJ1-2; 11 bases match TRBD1. V shed 5 bases and J 5 bases; nucleotides not matched to a gene: 8. CDR3 length: 15 amino acids. Per germline, CDR1 SGHDT and CDR2 YYEEEE. CDR3 loop: CASRYRGTGGYGYTF. The DNA for the CDR3 is TGTGCCAGCAGGTACCGCGGGACAGGGGGATATGGCTACACCTTC.

V is TRBV13 and J is TRBJ2-2; a weak D match, TRBD2 (7 bases). Trimming stripped 6 bases from V and 4 bases from J, with 15 bases between. The CDR3 spans 15 residues. Per the germline V gene, CDR1 is PRHDT and CDR2 is FYEKMQ (reference sequence). The CDR3 region is CASRDIAGATGELFF. CDR3 DNA sequence: TGTGCCAGCAGGGATATCGCGGGGGCCACCGGGGAGCTGTTTTTT.

The J gene is TRBJ1-2, the V gene TRBV18; a possible D gene is TRBD1 (5 bases). Germline assignment: CDR1 KGHSH and CDR2 LQKENI. The CDR3 length is 14 residues. V was clipped by 2 bases and J by 2 bases, with 9 bases between them. CDR3 nucleotides: TGTGCCAGCTCACCAGGACACCTCAACTATGGCTACACCTTC. Protein product: CASSPGHLNYGYTF.

The chain carries TRBV24-1 and TRBJ2-6; D not certain. Germline assignment: CDR1 KGHDR and CDR2 SFDVKD. The CDR3 runs to 16 residues. The germline V and J ends were trimmed by 3 bases and 0 bases, with 8 bases remaining between them. The CDR3 DNA reads TGTGCCACCAGTGATCCGGCCAACTCTGGGGCCAACGTCCTGACTTTC. It specifies CATSDPANSGANVLTF.

The chain couples TRBV23-1 to TRBJ2-7; TRBD1 is a possible D gene (5 bases). TRBV23-1 is filed as an ORF, its function uncertain. The CDR3 extends over 15 amino acids. The V and J ends lost 0 bases and 2 bases respectively, with 11 bases between them. The DNA for the CDR3 is TGCGCCAGCAGTCAATCGGGGCAGGAAGCCTACGAGCAGTACTTC. Amino acids: CASSQSGQEAYEQYF.

This sequence joins TRBV30 and TRBJ1-1; D unclear. The CDR3 has 12 amino acids. Germline-derived CDR1 and CDR2 are GTSNPN and SVGIG (reference sequence). Trimming took 5 bases from V and 2 from J, leaving 9 bases between them. The CDR3 loop is CAWGRGNTEAFF. The CDR3, as DNA: TGTGCCTGGGGACGGGGAAACACTGAAGCTTTCTTT.

V usage is TRBV3-1 (or the pseudogene TRBV3-2) and J usage is TRBJ2-7; weak D call: TRBD1 (5 bases). This CDR3 spans 15 amino acids. Trimming cost V 3 bases and J 4 bases, with 16 bases left between them. Looked up from germline, CDR1 is LGHDT and CDR2 is YNNKEL (reference sequence). The CDR3 reads CASSQRPGMTYEQYF. For the CDR3, the DNA is TGTGCCAGCAGCCAGCGCCCAGGGATGACTTACGAGCAGTACTTC.

This clone has just one count. The rearrangement joins TRBV27 to TRBJ1-2; D is undetermined. Trimming took 8 bases from V and 4 from J, leaving 20 bases between them. The CDR3 is 15 residues long. Germline values: CDR1 MNHEY, CDR2 SMNVEV (reference sequence). The CDR3 nucleotides read TGTGCCAGCGCAGCCCTCCGGTGGCACCTCTATGGCTACACCTTC. Translation: CASAALRWHLYGYTF.

The chain uses TRBV6-5 and TRBJ1-5; TRBD1 matches at 7 bases. Germline CDR1 is MNHEY and CDR2 is SVGAGI. The CDR3 extends over 14 amino acids. The V gene end was trimmed by 8 bases and the J gene end by 4 bases; junction bases not matched to a gene: 8. In DNA form, the CDR3 reads TGTGCCAGCTCCTGGACAGGTCGAAATCAGCCCCAGCATTTT. Protein product: CASSWTGRNQPQHF.

The chain combines TRBV29-1 with TRBJ1-2; 8 positions agree with TRBD1. V was pared by 7 bases and J by 3 bases, with 13 bases of the junction left unmatched. CDR3 length: 15 amino acids. The V gene's germline CDR1 is SQVTM and CDR2 ANQGSEA. Here the CDR3 reads CSAANPLQGDYGYTF. In nucleotides, the CDR3 is TGCAGCGCCGCGAATCCATTACAGGGGGACTATGGCTACACCTTC.

This sequence joins TRBV5-1 and TRBJ2-3; D gene ambiguous. V lost 1 base to trimming and J lost 3 bases, with 12 bases between them. The CDR3 is made up of 15 amino acids. From germline, CDR1 is SGHRS and CDR2 YFSETQ. CDR3 sequence: CASSLTEPVTDTQYF. The CDR3, as DNA: TGCGCCAGCAGCTTGACAGAGCCCGTGACAGATACGCAGTATTTT.

This clone has a single count. The rearrangement joins TRBV7-9 to TRBJ2-1; 15 bases align to TRBD2. The germline gives CDR1 SEHNR, CDR2 FQNEAQ (reference sequence). The ends lost 4 bases at V and 4 bases at J; junction bases unmatched: 8. CDR3 length equals 18 residues. The CDR3 here is CASSSIRTSGGAYNEQFF. CDR3 bases: TGTGCCAGCAGCTCCATCCGGACTAGCGGGGGGGCATACAATGAGCAGTTCTTC.

The chain uses TRBV9 and TRBJ2-5, with 7 positions matching TRBD2. The CDR3 consists of 15 residues. CDR1 and CDR2 from the germline V gene are SGDLS and YYNGEE. V trimming: 0 bases; J trimming: 1 base; junction bases outside the gene matches: 3. CDR3 nucleotide sequence: TGTGCCAGCAGCGTAGTGGCTAGCGGCCAAGAGACCCAGTACTTC. Its translation is CASSVVASGQETQYF.

The chain uses TRBV27 and TRBJ1-1, with 7 bases fitting TRBD1. CDR3 size: 13 residues. Germline V gives CDR1 MNHEY, CDR2 SMNVEV (reference sequence). Trimming at V came to 3 bases and at J to 7 bases, leaving 5 bases not matched to a gene. CDR3 DNA sequence: TGTGCCAGCAGTTTTTCAGGGGGTGGTGAAGCTTTCTTT. Translating gives CASSFSGGGEAFF.

CDR3 residues: CASSLGFGQGYYGYTF. The CDR3 bases are TGCGCCAGCAGCTTGGGTTTCGGACAGGGGTACTATGGCTACACCTTC. V and J are TRBV5-1 and TRBJ1-2, with 9 bases that match TRBD1. Unmatched junction bases numbered 6, after V lost 0 bases and J lost 3 bases. From germline, CDR1 is SGHRS and CDR2 YFSETQ. The CDR3 consists of 16 residues.

The chain links TRBV10-3 to TRBJ1-1; D might be TRBD1 (6 bases). V was shortened by 3 bases and J by 1 base, with 12 bases between the two germline ends. The CDR3 runs 15 residues. Germline V gene sequence: CDR1 ENHRY, CDR2 SYGVKD. The CDR3 DNA reads TGTGCCATCAGTGACCCGGGGACACCGAACACTGAAGCTTTCTTT. Translation gives CAISDPGTPNTEAFF.

The rearrangement joins TRBV9 to TRBJ2-1, with D possibly TRBD2 on 5 matching bases. V was pared by 0 bases and J by 5 bases, with 12 bases between. The CDR3 runs to 15 residues. Looked up from germline, CDR1 is SGDLS and CDR2 is YYNGEE. In DNA, the CDR3 is TGTGCCAGCAGCGTAGGTCTAGCCATCAACAATGAGCAGTTCTTC. It translates to CASSVGLAINNEQFF.

This chain uses TRBV7-9 with TRBJ1-4; D unresolved. With 2 bases removed from V and 2 bases from J, the gap between germline ends came to 3 bases. From germline, CDR1 is SEHNR and CDR2 FQNEAQ (reference sequence). The CDR3 has 13 residues. The CDR3 DNA sequence: TGTGCCAGCAGCTTATGGACTAATGAAAAACTGTTTTTT. It translates to CASSLWTNEKLFF.